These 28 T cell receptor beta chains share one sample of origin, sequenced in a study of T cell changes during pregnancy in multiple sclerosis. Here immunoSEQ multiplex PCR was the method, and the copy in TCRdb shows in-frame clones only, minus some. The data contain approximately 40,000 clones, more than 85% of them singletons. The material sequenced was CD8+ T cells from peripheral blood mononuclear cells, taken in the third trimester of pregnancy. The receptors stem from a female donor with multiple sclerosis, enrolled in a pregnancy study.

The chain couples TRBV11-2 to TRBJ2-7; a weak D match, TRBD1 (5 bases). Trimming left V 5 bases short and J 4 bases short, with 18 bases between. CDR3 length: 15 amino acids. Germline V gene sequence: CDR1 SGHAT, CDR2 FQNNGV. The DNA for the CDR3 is TGTGCCAGCAGCCCCCCAGGGCAGGGCGAGTACGAGCAGTACTTC. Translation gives CASSPPGQGEYEQYF.

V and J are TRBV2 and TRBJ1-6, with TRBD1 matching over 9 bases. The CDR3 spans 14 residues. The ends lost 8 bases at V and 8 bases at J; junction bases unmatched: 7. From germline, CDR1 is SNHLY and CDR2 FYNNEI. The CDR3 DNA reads TGTGCCAGCCGATGGACAGGGGTTGATTCACCCCTCCACTTT. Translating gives CASRWTGVDSPLHF.

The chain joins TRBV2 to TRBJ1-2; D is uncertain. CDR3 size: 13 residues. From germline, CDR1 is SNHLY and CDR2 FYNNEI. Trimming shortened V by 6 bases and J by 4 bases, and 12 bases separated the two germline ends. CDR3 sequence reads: CASREQNPYGYTF. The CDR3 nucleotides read TGTGCCAGCAGGGAACAGAATCCCTATGGCTACACCTTC.

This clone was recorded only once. The CDR3 sequence is CASSGVGLGQGEFHGFYGYTF. For the CDR3, the DNA is TGTGCCAGCAGTGGGGTGGGATTGGGACAGGGCGAATTCCATGGATTCTATGGCTACACCTTC. The rearrangement links TRBV2 to TRBJ1-2; 9 nucleotides line up with TRBD1. J gave up 4 bases and V 4 bases, and 25 bases lay outside the gene matches. Germline CDR1 and CDR2: SNHLY and FYNNEI. The CDR3 contains 21 residues.

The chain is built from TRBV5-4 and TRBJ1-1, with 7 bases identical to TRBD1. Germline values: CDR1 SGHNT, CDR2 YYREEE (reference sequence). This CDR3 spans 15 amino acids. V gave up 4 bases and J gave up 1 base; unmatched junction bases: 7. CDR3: CASSPWDSQNTEAFF. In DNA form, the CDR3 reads TGTGCCAGCAGCCCGTGGGACAGTCAGAACACTGAAGCTTTCTTT.

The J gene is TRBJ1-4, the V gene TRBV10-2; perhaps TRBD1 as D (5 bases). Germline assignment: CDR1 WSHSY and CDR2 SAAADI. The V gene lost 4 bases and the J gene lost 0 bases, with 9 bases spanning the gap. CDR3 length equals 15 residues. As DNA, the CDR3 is TGCGCCAGCAGTGGGGGCCCCCCAACTAATGAAAAACTGTTTTTT. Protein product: CASSGGPPTNEKLFF.

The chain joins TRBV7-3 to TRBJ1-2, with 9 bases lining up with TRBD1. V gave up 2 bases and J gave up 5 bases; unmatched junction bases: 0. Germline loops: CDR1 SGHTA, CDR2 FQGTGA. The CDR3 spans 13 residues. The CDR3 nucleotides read TGTGCCAGCAGCTTAGGGACAGGGTATGGCTACACCTTC. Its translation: CASSLGTGYGYTF.

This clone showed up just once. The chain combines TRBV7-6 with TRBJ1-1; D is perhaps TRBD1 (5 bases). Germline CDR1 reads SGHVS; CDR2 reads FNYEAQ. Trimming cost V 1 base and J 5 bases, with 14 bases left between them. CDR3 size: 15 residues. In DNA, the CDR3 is TGTGCCAGCAGCTTAGGGGGGGAGTTGCCGACTGAAGCTTTCTTT. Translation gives CASSLGGELPTEAFF.

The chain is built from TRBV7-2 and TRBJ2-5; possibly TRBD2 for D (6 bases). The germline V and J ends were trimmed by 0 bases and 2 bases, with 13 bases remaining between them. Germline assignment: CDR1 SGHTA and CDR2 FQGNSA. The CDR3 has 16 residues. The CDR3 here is CASSLAKRVGQETQYF. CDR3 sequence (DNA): TGTGCCAGCAGCTTAGCGAAGCGGGTCGGACAAGAGACCCAGTACTTC. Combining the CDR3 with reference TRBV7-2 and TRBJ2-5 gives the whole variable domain GAGVSQSPSNKVTEKGKDVELRCDPISGHTALYWYRQSLGQGLEFLIYFQGNSAPDKSGLPSDRFSAERTGGSVSTLTIQRTQQEDSAVYLCASSLAKRVGQETQYFGPGTRLLVL.

CDR3 sequence: CASSSGQELGTDTQYF. The CDR3 coding sequence is TGTGCCAGCAGCTCGGGACAGGAATTGGGCACAGATACGCAGTATTTT. The rearrangement joins TRBV11-2 to TRBJ2-3, with 8 bases matching TRBD1. V dropped 4 bases and J dropped 1; count of bases not matched to a gene: 7. Germline V gene data show CDR1 as SGHAT and CDR2 as FQNNGV. The CDR3 totals 16 residues. Filled out from reference TRBV11-2 and TRBJ2-3, the complete variable domain reads EAGVAQSPRYKIIEKRQSVAFWCNPISGHATLYWYQQILGQGPKLLIQFQNNGVVDDSQLPKDRFSAERLKGVDSTLKIQPAKLEDSAVYLCASSSGQELGTDTQYFGPGTRLTVL.

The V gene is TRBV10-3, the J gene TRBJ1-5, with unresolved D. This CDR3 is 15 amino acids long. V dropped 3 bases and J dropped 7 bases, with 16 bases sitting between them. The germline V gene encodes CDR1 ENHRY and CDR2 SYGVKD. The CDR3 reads CAISDPPQVSQPQHF. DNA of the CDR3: TGTGCCATCAGTGACCCCCCGCAGGTTTCGCAGCCCCAGCATTTT.

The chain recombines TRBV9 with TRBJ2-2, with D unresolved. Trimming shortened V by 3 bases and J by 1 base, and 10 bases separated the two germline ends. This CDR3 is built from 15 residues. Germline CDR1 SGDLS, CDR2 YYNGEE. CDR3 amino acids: CASSDARLNTGELFF. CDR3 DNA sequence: TGTGCCAGCAGCGATGCCCGACTGAACACCGGGGAGCTGTTTTTT.

The DNA for the CDR3 is TGTGCCAGCAGCCTTCCGGGACAGGGGGAGACAAATGAAAAACTGTTTTTT. Its translation: CASSLPGQGETNEKLFF. This chain joins TRBV9 and TRBJ1-4, with 11 bases aligning to TRBD1. The CDR3 covers 17 residues. Germline lookup yields CDR1 SGDLS and CDR2 YYNGEE. With V trimmed by 4 bases and J by 5 bases, 10 bases remained unmatched.

In nucleotides, the CDR3 is TGTGCCATCAAACAGGGGGGCACTGAAGCTTTCTTT. Translating it yields CAIKQGGTEAFF. The chain recombines TRBV19 with TRBJ1-1; 8 bases match TRBD1. Trimming cost V 10 bases and J 4 bases; bases outside gene matches: 5. The CDR3 covers 12 residues. Germline values: CDR1 LNHDA, CDR2 SQIVND (reference sequence).

Here the CDR3 reads CASSLMGTSDEQFF. CDR3 sequence (DNA): TGTGCCAGCAGCTTAATGGGGACAAGTGATGAGCAGTTCTTC. J is TRBJ2-1 and V is TRBV7-3, with a tentative D call TRBD1 (6 bases). Deletions cut 1 base from V and 8 bases from J, with 12 bases between. The CDR3 contains 14 residues. Germline CDR1 and CDR2: SGHTA and FQGTGA. The full variable domain, rest sourced from reference TRBV7-3 and TRBJ2-1, is GAGVSQTPSNKVTEKGKYVELRCDPISGHTALYWYRQSLGQGPEFLIYFQGTGAADDSGLPNDRFFAVRPEGSVSTLKIQRTERGDSAVYLCASSLMGTSDEQFFGPGTRLTVL.

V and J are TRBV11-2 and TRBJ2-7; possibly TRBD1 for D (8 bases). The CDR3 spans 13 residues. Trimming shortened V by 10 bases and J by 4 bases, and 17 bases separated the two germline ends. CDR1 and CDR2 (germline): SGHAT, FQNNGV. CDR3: CATIGQGGYEQYF. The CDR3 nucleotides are TGTGCCACCATAGGACAGGGAGGGTACGAGCAGTACTTC.

CDR3 in DNA: TGTGCCAGCAGCTTAATTGAGTCCCTAGGGGGAGAGACCCAGTACTTC. Protein product: CASSLIESLGGETQYF. V usage is TRBV11-2 and J usage is TRBJ2-5; D possibly corresponds to TRBD1 (6 bases). The V and J ends lost 2 bases and 4 bases respectively, with 17 bases between them. Germline V CDR1 and CDR2: SGHAT, FQNNGV. This CDR3 is built from 16 residues.

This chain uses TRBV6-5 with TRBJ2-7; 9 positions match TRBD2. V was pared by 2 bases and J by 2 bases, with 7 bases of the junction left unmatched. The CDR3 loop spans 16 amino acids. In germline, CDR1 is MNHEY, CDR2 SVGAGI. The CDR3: CASSYIVAGGAYEQYF. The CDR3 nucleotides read TGTGCCAGCAGTTACATTGTGGCGGGGGGGGCCTACGAGCAGTACTTC.

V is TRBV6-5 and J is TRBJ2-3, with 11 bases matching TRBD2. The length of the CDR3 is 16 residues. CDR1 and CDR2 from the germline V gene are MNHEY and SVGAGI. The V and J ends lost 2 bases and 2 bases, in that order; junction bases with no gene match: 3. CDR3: CASSYGTSGYTDTQYF. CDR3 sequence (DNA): TGTGCCAGCAGTTACGGGACTAGCGGTTACACAGATACGCAGTATTTT.

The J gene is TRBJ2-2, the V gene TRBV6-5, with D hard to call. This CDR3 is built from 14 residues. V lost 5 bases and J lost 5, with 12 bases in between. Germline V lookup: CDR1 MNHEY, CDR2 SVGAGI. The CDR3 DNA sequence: TGTGCCAGCAGTGGGTTAGGAGCGACCGGGGAGCTGTTTTTT. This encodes CASSGLGATGELFF.

CDR3 nucleotides: TGTGCCAGCAGCTTAGTAGGGGAAGGAGAGACCCAGTACTTC. This sequence encodes CASSLVGEGETQYF. The chain uses TRBV11-2 and TRBJ2-5, with D possibly being TRBD1 (5 bases). CDR1 SGHAT and CDR2 FQNNGV come from the germline V gene. The CDR3 has 14 amino acids. Trimming pared 1 base from V and 4 bases from J, leaving 10 bases between.

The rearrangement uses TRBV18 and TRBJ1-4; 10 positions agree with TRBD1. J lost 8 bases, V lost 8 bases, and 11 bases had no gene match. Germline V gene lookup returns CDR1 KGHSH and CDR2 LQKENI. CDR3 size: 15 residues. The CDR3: CASRRIRDRGEKLFF. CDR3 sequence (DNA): TGTGCCAGCAGAAGGATCCGGGACAGGGGCGAAAAACTGTTTTTT.

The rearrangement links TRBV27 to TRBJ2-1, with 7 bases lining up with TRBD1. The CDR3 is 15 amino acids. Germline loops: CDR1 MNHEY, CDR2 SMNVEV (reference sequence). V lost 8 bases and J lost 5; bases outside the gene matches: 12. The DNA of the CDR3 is TGTGCCAGCCGAACTCCGGGACAGAGACACAATGAGCAGTTCTTC. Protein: CASRTPGQRHNEQFF.

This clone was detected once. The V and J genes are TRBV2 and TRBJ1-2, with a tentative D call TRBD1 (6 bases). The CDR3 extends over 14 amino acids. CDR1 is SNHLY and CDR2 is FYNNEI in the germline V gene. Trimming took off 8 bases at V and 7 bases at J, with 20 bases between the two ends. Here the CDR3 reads CASLRGNYIGGYTF. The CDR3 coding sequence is TGTGCCAGCCTTAGGGGGAATTACATAGGTGGCTACACCTTC.

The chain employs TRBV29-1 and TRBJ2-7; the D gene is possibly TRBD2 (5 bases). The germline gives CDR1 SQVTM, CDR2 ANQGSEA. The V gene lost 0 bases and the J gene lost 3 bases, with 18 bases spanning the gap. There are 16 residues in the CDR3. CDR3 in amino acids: CSVEDDLKEGDYEQYF. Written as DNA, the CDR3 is TGCAGCGTTGAAGATGATCTGAAAGAGGGTGACTACGAGCAGTACTTC.

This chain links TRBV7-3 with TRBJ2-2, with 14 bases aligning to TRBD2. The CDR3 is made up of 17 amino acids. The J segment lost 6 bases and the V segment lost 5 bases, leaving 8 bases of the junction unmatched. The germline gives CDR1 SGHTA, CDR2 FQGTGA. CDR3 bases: TGTGCCAGCAGCCTTGGACTAGCGGGGGGACTCCCCGGGGAGCTGTTTTTT. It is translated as CASSLGLAGGLPGELFF.

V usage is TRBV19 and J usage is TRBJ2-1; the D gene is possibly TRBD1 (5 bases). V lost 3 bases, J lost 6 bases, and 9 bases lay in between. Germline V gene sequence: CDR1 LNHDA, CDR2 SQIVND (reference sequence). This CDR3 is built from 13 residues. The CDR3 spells CASSIDRGNEQFF. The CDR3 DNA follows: TGTGCCAGTAGTATCGACAGAGGCAATGAGCAGTTCTTC. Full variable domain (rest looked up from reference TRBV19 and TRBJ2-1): DGGITQSPKYLFRKEGQNVTLSCEQNLNHDAMYWYRQDPGQGLRLIYYSQIVNDFQKGDIAEGYSVSREKKESFPLTVTSAQKNPTAFYLCASSIDRGNEQFFGPGTRLTVL.

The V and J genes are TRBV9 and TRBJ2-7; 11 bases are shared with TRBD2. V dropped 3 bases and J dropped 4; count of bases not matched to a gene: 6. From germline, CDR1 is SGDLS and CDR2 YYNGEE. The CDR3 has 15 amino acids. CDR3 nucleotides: TGTGCCAGCAGCGCCGCTAGCGGGGGGTCGTACGAGCAGTACTTC. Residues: CASSAASGGSYEQYF.